This passage covers 5 T cell receptor beta chains from one sample sequenced in a study of blood T cell repertoires in COVID-19. Profiling relied on immunoSEQ multiplex PCR, and the TCRdb table lists in-frame clones only, not all of them. This table holds 140,000 to 150,000 clones, roughly 80% found once. The source material was PBMCs or T cells enriched from blood (not recorded which). The receptor source for this set is a woman between 50 and 59 years old who had recovered from COVID-19.

This chain uses TRBV28 with TRBJ1-6, with 11 bases identical to TRBD1. The germline CDR1 and CDR2 sequences are MDHEN and SYDVKM. V was pared by 7 bases and J by 10 bases, with 6 bases of the junction left unmatched. This CDR3 has 14 residues. The CDR3 sequence is CASTTGQGESPLHF. CDR3 in DNA: TGTGCCAGCACCACGGGACAGGGGGAATCACCCCTCCACTTT.

J is TRBJ2-5 and V is TRBV19; D gene ambiguous. Trimming took 6 bases from V and 5 from J, leaving 13 bases between them. The CDR3 runs to 13 residues. Germline V gene lookup returns CDR1 LNHDA and CDR2 SQIVND (reference sequence). In nucleotides, the CDR3 is TGTGCCAGTAGCCCTGAGTACGTGGAGACCCAGTACTTC. Its protein is CASSPEYVETQYF.

The chain has TRBV2 and TRBJ1-1; D unclear. The V end lost 4 bases, the J end lost 7 bases, and 4 bases lay between the germline ends. This CDR3 has 10 amino acids. Germline CDR1 SNHLY, CDR2 FYNNEI. In nucleotides, the CDR3 is TGTGCCAGCAGTGCAGTTGAAGCTTTCTTT. Protein product: CASSAVEAFF. Filled out from reference TRBV2 and TRBJ1-1, the complete variable domain reads EPEVTQTPSHQVTQMGQEVILRCVPISNHLYFYWYRQILGQKVEFLVSFYNNEISEKSEIFDDQFSVERPDGSNFTLKIRSTKLEDSAMYFCASSAVEAFFGQGTRLTVV.

In this sample, this clone turned up once. The chain employs TRBV6-5 and TRBJ2-6, with 7 bases aligning to TRBD1. The CDR3 contains 14 residues. V gave up 7 bases and J gave up 0 bases; unmatched junction bases: 0. CDR1 is MNHEY and CDR2 is SVGAGI in the germline V gene. The chain's CDR3 is CASNRGSGANVLTF. The DNA of the CDR3 is TGTGCCAGCAACAGGGGCTCTGGGGCCAACGTCCTGACTTTC.

This clone has more than one count but fewer than ten. V usage is TRBV23-1 and J usage is TRBJ2-2; possible D gene TRBD1, 6 bases. Being an ORF, TRBV23-1 has a function that is uncertain. Deletions cut 5 bases from V and 2 bases from J, with 9 bases between. CDR3 length: 14 residues. CDR3 in amino acids: CASSGQFNTGELFF. The CDR3, as DNA: TGCGCCAGCAGTGGACAGTTTAACACCGGGGAGCTGTTTTTT.